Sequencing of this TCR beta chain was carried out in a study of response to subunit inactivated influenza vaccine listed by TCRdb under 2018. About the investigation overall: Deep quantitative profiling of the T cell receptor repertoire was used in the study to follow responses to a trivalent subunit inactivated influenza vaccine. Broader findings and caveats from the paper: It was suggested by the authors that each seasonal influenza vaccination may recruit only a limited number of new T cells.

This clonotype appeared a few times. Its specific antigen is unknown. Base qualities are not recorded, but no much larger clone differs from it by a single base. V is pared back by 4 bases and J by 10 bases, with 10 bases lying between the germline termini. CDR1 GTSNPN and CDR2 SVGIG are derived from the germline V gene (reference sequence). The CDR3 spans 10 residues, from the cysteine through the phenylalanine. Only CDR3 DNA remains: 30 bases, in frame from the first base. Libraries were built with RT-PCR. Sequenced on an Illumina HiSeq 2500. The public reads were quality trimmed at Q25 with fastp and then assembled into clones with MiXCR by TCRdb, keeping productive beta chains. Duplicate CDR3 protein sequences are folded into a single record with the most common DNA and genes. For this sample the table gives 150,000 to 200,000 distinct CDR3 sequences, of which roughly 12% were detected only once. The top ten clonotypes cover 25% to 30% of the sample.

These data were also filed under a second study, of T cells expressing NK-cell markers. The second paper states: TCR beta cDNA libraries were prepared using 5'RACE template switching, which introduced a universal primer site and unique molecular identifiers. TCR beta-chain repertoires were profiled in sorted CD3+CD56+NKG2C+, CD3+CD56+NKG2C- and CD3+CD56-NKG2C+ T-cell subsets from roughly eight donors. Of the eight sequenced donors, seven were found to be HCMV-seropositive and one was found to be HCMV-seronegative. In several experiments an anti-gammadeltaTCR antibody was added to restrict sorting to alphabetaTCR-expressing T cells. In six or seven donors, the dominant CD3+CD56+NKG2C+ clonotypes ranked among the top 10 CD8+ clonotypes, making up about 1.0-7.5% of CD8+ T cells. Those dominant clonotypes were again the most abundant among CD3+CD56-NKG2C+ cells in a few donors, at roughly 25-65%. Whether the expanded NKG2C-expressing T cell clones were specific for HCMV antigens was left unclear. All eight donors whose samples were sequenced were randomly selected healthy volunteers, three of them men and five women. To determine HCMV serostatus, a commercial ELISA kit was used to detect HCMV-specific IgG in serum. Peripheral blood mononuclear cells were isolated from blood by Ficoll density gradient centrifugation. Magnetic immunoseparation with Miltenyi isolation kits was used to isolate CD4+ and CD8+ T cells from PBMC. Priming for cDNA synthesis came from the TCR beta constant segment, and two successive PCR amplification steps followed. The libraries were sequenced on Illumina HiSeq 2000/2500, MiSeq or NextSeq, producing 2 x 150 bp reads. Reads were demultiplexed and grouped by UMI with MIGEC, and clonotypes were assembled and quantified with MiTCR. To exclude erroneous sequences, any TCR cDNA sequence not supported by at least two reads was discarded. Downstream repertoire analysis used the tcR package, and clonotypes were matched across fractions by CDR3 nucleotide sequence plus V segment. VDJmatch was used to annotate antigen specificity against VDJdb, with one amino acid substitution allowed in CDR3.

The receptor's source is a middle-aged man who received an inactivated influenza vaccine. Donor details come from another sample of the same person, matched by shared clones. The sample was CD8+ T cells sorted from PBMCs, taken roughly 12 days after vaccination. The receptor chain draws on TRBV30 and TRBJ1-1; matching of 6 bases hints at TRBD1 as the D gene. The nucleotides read TGTGCCTGGAAACAGGGACGAGCTTTCTTT. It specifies CAWKQGRAFF.